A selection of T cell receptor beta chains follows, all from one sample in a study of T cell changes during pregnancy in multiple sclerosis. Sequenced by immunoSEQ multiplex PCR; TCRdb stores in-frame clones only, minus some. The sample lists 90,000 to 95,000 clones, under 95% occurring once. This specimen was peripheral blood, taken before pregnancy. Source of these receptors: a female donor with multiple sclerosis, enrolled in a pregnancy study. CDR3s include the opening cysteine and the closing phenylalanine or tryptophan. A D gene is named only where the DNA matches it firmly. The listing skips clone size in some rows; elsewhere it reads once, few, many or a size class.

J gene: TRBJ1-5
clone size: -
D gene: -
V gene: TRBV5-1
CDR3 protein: CASSLNGGSNQPQHF
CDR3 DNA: TGCGCCAGCAGCTTAAACGGGGGTAGCAATCAGCCCCAGCATTTT

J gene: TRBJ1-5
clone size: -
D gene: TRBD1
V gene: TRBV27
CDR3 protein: CASSLYGDRGRQPQHF
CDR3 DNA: TGTGCCAGCAGTCTATATGGGGACAGGGGGCGTCAGCCCCAGCATTTT

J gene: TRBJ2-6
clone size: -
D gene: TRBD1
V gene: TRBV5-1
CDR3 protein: CASSLDRGQLGANVLTF
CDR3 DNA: TGCGCCAGCAGCTTGGACAGGGGGCAGCTTGGGGCCAACGTCCTGACTTTC

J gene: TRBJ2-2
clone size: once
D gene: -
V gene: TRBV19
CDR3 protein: CASSIGDYTGELFF
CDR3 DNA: TGTGCCAGTAGTATCGGGGACTACACCGGGGAGCTGTTTTTT

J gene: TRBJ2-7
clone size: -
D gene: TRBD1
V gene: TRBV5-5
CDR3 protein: CASSFLGQGTYEQYF
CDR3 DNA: TGTGCCAGCAGCTTCCTAGGACAGGGGACTTACGAGCAGTACTTC

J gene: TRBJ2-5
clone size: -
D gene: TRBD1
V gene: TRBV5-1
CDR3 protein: CASSLGTGDRETQYF
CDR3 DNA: TGCGCCAGCAGCTTAGGGACAGGGGACCGAGAGACCCAGTACTTC

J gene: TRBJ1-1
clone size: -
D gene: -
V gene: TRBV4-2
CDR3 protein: CASSQVTGPEAFF
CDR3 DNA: TGTGCCAGCAGCCAGGTGACAGGTCCTGAAGCTTTCTTT

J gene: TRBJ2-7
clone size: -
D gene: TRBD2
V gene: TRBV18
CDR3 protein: CASSPSAGLDGEQYF
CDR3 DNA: TGTGCCAGCTCACCAAGTGCCGGACTAGACGGCGAGCAGTACTTC

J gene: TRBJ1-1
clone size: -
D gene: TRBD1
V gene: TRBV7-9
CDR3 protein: CASISTTGVDRTEAFF
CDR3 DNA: TGTGCCAGCATCTCTACCACAGGGGTGGATCGCACTGAAGCTTTCTTT

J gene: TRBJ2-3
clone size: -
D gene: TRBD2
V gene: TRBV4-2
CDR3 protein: CASSQGTSGANTQYF
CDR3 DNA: TGTGCCAGCAGCCAAGGGACTAGCGGGGCAAATACGCAGTATTTT

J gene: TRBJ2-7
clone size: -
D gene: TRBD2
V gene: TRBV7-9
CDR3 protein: CASSLERGSDYEQYF
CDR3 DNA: TGTGCCAGCAGCTTAGAGCGGGGTTCGGACTACGAGCAGTACTTC

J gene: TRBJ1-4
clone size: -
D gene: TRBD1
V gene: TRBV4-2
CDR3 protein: CASSHILRTGGNEKLFF
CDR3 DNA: TGTGCCAGCAGCCATATACTCCGGACAGGGGGTAATGAAAAACTGTTTTTT

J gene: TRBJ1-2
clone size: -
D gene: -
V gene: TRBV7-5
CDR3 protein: CVRSLYRYYGYTF
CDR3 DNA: TGTGTCAGAAGCTTATACAGGTACTATGGCTACACCTTC

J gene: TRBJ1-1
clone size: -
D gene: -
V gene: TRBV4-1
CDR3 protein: CASSQAPDVDTEAFF
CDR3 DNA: TGCGCCAGCAGCCAGGCCCCTGATGTCGACACTGAAGCTTTCTTT